The entry below gives a single T cell receptor (beta chain) sequence along with its context. Its antigen remains unidentified. The germline gene is not matched at one end of the junction; a read error may be the cause. This entry is derived from a study of regulatory T cells in long-lasting Graves disease. Across the whole study: The criterion for persistent Graves' disease was over 5 years of antithyroid drugs with positive TSH receptor antibodies. The study, taken as a whole, reports: Public clonotype sharing was higher in persistent than newly diagnosed patients.

Time point indicated: persistent/refractory GD, antithyroid drugs over 5 years with positive TRAb. The TCR library was made from RNA that had been extracted from PBMCs in TRIzol. Per American Thyroid Association guidelines, Graves' disease was diagnosed. Researchers made TCR beta libraries by using iRepertoire HTBI primers and running Arm-PCR on CDR3 regions. TCRdb reprocessed the multiplex PCR reads via MiXCR and lists one record per CDR3 protein. This table has around 300,000 distinct CDR3 sequences, 22% appearing once. This CDR3 has 15 amino acids. Germline assignment: CDR1 SNHLY and CDR2 FYNNEI. The sequencing here drew on peripheral blood mononuclear cells (PBMCs), taken when the disease was refractory, from a patient treated with antithyroid drugs. V usage is TRBV2 and J usage is TRBJ1-1; D perhaps matches TRBD1 (6 bases). The origin of this receptor is a female donor with Graves disease. CDR3 in amino acids: CAGSARPRRDTKAFF. The CDR3 nucleotides read TGTGCCGGCAGTGCACGGCCCCGTCGGGACACTAAAGCTTTCTTT.